A selection of T cell receptor beta chains follows, all from one sample in a study of graft-versus-host responses after intestinal transplantation. Libraries were prepared by immunoSEQ multiplex PCR; TCRdb keeps only in-frame clonotypes and omits some of them. The sample lists tens of thousands of clones; about 45% were seen once. Here the sequenced sample was alloreactive CD4+ T cells from a mixed lymphocyte reaction culture, taken before intestinal transplant. The source is a human patient who received an intestinal transplant. Each CDR3 is given with its conserved first and last residue. The order of the fields is J gene, V gene, clone size, CDR3 protein. Where a row states a size, it is once, few, many or the class of an expanded clone; other rows omit it.

TRBJ2-7,TRBV10-3,.,CAISRLLGRAFYEQYF
TRBJ2-3,TRBV4-1,few,CASSLAGTTYTDTQYF
TRBJ2-7,TRBV15,few,CATSRDFVGGEQYF
TRBJ2-7,TRBV5-1,.,CASSPTSGVPSYEQYF
TRBJ1-2,TRBV23-1,.,CASSLAGGYTF
TRBJ1-2,TRBV18,few,CASSPDILYGYTF
TRBJ1-2,TRBV13,once,CASSLDQGGFGYTF
TRBJ1-1,TRBV20-1,few,CSAMGQKAFF
TRBJ1-1,TRBV9,few,CASSVAGKWDTEAFF
TRBJ1-2,TRBV10-1,few,CASSPGQGYGYTF
TRBJ2-1,TRBV5-1,.,CASSLQVHSYNEQFF
TRBJ2-7,TRBV18,.,CASSPEASSYEQYF